The T cell receptor (beta chain) under discussion was sequenced for a study of CD8 T cells in Susac syndrome. Reverse transcription of about 0.45 to 1 ug RNA was performed with random hexamers. TCRdb analysed the immunoSEQ multiplex PCR reads with MiXCR anew, one entry per CDR3 protein. The data show 80,000 or so distinct CDR3 sequences, 94% seen once. In germline, CDR1 is MNHEY, CDR2 SMNVEV (reference sequence). The V and J ends lost 3 bases and 5 bases respectively, with 8 bases between them. The CDR3 loop spans 12 amino acids. This chain uses TRBV27 with TRBJ2-7, with D maybe TRBD2 (7 bases). Sequenced: CD8+ T cells from PBMCs. The receptor was derived from a human donor in good health. CDR3 DNA sequence: TGTGCCAGCAGTTTGGGGGGGCACGAGCAGTACTTC. Protein sequence: CASSLGGHEQYF.